This is a list of T cell receptor beta chains from one sample in a study of blood T cell repertoires in COVID-19. Method: immunoSEQ multiplex PCR; TCRdb's copy keeps in-frame clones and lacks some. The sample lists hundreds of thousands of clones, 85% to 90% occurring once. What was sequenced was peripheral blood. These receptors all stem from a woman aged 50 to 60 with COVID-19, enrolled during active disease. CDR3s include the opening cysteine and the closing phenylalanine or tryptophan. Each record gives: CDR3 protein, V gene, clone size. Some rows have no size entry. The others give once, few or many, or a class for an expanded clone.

CASSQDLLAGVGELFF | TRBV14 | NA
CASSSPFSPRNTEAFF | TRBV6-2/TRBV6-3 | NA
CASSRAGGDTEAFF | TRBV18 | NA
CASSYSQRGPYEQYF | TRBV6-2/TRBV6-3 | NA
CASSPGEGTTNNEQFF | TRBV5-8 | NA
CAIRAEGLGSYNEQFF | TRBV10-3 | NA
CAWSSGQFGEAFF | TRBV30 | NA
CASNWGQGASNEQFF | TRBV27 | NA
CASSHMRGRAYEQYF | TRBV14 | NA
CAIISGSSTDTQYF | TRBV6-5 | NA
CASSQEGASGTTSTGELFF | TRBV4-2 | NA
CASSLGAGFGEKLFF | TRBV11-3 | once
CASSLVKTGSPLHF | TRBV7-8 | NA
CASSLSWSGGSGPEDEQFF | TRBV7-8 | NA
CASSFGLAGSYNEQFF | TRBV5-1 | NA
CASRYLTSGRYEQYF | TRBV5-1 | once
CASSLVGTSYNEQFF | TRBV7-2 | NA
CASSLEAGLKTQYF | TRBV7-2 | NA
CSVETGNTNEKLFF | TRBV29-1 | NA
CASSPTRSSYEQYF | TRBV6-5 | NA
CASSFGVLYEQYF | TRBV28 | NA
CASSKGGSGIWYVNEQFF | TRBV21-1 | NA
CASSFGAYSNYGYTF | TRBV7-2 | NA
CAWSGTPQGEQYF | TRBV30 | NA
CASSTRQGGADTQYF | TRBV7-8 | NA
CASSLVGSGNTGELFF | TRBV5-1 | NA